This T cell receptor beta chain was recorded in a study of response to subunit inactivated influenza vaccine. This clonotype has just a few counts. V lost 6 bases and J lost 3; bases outside the gene matches: 3. Germline CDR1 DFQATT, CDR2 SNEGSKA (reference sequence). The CDR3 spans 13 residues. MiXCR, run by TCRdb on the RT-PCR reads, gives a single entry per CDR3 protein. The sample carries over 800,000 distinct CDR3 sequences, around 21% recorded once. This sequence was found in a man aged 50 to 59 who received an inactivated influenza vaccine. The sample was PBMCs from blood, taken 4 to 6 days after vaccination. The V call is TRBV20-1, the J call TRBJ2-7; 12 nucleotides agree with TRBD2. The CDR3 here is CSAPTSGSYEQYF. The CDR3 DNA reads TGCAGTGCCCCGACTAGCGGGAGCTACGAGCAGTACTTC.